This T cell receptor beta chain emerged from a study of CD8 T cells in Susac syndrome. The CDR3 totals 14 residues. Trimming removed 5 bases from V and 6 bases from J, with 16 bases in between. Germline V gene data show CDR1 as KGHDR and CDR2 as SFDVKD. The TEMRA cells underwent FACS enrichment, while the CD8+ and CD4+ T cells underwent negative isolation. Random hexamers were used to reverse transcribe an amount of about 0.45 to 1 ug RNA. Each CDR3 protein gets one entry after TCRdb re-called the immunoSEQ multiplex PCR reads with MiXCR. This table has about 150,000 distinct CDR3 sequences, approximately 96% appearing once.

The clonotype comes from a human donor with Susac syndrome. Sequencing was performed on CD4+ T cells from PBMCs. This chain connects TRBV24-1 to TRBJ2-7; perhaps TRBD1 as D (6 bases). CDR3 amino acids: CATSAGGQFGEQYF. The DNA of the CDR3 is TGTGCCACCAGTGCCGGTGGACAGTTCGGCGAGCAGTACTTC.